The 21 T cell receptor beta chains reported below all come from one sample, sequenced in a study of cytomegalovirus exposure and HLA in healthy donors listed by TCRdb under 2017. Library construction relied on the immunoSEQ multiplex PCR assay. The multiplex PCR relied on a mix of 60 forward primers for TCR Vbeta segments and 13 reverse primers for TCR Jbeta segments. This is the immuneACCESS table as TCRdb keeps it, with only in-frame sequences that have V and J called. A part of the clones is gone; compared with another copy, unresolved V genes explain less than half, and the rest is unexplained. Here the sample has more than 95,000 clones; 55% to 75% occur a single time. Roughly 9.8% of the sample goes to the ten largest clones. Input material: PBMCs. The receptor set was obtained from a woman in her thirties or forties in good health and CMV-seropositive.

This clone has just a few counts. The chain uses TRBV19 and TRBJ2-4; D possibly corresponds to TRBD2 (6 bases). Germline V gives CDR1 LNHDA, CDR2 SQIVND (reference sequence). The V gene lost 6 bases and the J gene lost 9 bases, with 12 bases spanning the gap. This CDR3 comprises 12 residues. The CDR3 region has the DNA TGTGCCAGTAGCCCCGGAGGGTCCATTCAGTACTTC. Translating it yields CASSPGGSIQYF.

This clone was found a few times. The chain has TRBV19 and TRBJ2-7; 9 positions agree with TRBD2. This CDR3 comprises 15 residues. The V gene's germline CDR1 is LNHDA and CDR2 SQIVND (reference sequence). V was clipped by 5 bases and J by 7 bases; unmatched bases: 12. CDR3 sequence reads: CASSLASGISEEQYF. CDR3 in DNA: TGTGCCAGTAGTTTGGCTAGCGGGATAAGTGAGGAGCAGTACTTC.

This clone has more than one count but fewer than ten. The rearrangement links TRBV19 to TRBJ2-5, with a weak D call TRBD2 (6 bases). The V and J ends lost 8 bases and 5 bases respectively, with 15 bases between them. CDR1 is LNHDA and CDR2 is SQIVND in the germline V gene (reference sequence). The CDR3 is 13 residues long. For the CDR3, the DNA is TGTGCCAGTGGTCGACTAGTAGGGGAGACCCAGTACTTC. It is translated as CASGRLVGETQYF.

The CDR3, as DNA: TGTGCCTGGAGTCCTCCCTGGGGGCGTGTGTCTGAGCAGTACTTC. Protein product: CAWSPPWGRVSEQYF. The gene calls are TRBV30 and TRBJ2-7, with D maybe TRBD1 (6 bases). The V gene's germline CDR1 is GTSNPN and CDR2 SVGIG (reference sequence). V lost 2 bases to trimming and J lost 7 bases, with 21 bases between them. The CDR3 sequence is 15 residues long. The complete variable domain, with remaining parts taken from reference TRBV30 and TRBJ2-7, reads SQTIHQWPATLVQPVGSPLSLECTVEGTSNPNLYWYRQAAGRGLQLLFYSVGIGQISSEVPQNLSASRPQDRQFILSSKKLLLSDSGFYLCAWSPPWGRVSEQYFGPGTRLTVT.

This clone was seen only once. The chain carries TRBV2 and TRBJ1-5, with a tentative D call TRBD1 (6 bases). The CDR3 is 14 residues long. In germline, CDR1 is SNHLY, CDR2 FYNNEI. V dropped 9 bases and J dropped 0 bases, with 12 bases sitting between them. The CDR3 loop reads CASSDSNSNQPQHF. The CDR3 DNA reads TGTGCCAGTTCGGACAGTAATAGCAATCAGCCCCAGCATTTT.

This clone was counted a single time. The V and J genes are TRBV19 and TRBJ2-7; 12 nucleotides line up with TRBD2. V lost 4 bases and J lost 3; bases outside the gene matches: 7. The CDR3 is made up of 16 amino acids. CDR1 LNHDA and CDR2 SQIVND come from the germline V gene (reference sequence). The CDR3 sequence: CASSSLGLAGNYEQYF. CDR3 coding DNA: TGTGCCAGTAGTAGCCTGGGACTAGCGGGTAACTACGAGCAGTACTTC.

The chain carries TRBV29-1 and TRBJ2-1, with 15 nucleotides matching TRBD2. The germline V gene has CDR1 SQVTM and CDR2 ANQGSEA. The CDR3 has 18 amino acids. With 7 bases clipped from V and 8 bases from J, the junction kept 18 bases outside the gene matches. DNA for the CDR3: TGCAGCGCTACACCTTTAGGACTAGCGGGAGGGAGAACCGATGAGCAGTTCTTC. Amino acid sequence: CSATPLGLAGGRTDEQFF.

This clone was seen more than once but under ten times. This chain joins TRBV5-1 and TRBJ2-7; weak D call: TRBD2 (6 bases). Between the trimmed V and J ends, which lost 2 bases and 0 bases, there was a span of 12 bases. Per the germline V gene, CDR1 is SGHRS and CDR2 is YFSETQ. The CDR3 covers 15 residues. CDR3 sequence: CASSLGWRGSYEQYF. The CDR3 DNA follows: TGCGCCAGCAGCTTAGGATGGAGGGGCTCCTACGAGCAGTACTTC.

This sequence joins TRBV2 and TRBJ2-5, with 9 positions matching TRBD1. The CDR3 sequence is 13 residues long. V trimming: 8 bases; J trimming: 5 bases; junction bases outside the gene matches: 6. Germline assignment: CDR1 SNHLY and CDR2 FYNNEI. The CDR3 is CASGRTGVETQYF. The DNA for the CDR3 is TGTGCCAGCGGAAGGACAGGGGTGGAGACCCAGTACTTC.

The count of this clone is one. In DNA form, the CDR3 reads TGTGCCAGCAGTCCAGGTGGGGTGACAGCCAACTATGGCTACACCTTC. Translating it yields CASSPGGVTANYGYTF. The chain employs TRBV28 and TRBJ1-2; possibly TRBD1 for D (5 bases). The CDR3 loop spans 16 amino acids. Trimming took off 5 bases at V and 2 bases at J, with 18 bases between the two ends. The germline V gene has CDR1 MDHEN and CDR2 SYDVKM.

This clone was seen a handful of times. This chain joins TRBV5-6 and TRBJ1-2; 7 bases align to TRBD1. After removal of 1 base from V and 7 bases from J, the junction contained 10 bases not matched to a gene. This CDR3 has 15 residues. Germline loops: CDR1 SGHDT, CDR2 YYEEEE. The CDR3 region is CASSLTVVRGFGYTF. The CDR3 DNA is TGTGCCAGCAGCTTGACAGTTGTCAGGGGGTTTGGCTACACCTTC.

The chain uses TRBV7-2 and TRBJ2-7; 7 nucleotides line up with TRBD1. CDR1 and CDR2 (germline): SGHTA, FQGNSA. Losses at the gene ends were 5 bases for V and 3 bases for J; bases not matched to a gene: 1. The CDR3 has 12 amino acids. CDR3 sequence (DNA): TGTGCCAGCAGCCAGGGGGTCTACGAGCAGTACTTC. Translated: CASSQGVYEQYF. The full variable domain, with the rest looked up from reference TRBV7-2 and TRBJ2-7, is GAGVSQSPSNKVTEKGKDVELRCDPISGHTALYWYRQSLGQGLEFLIYFQGNSAPDKSGLPSDRFSAERTGGSVSTLTIQRTQQEDSAVYLCASSQGVYEQYFGPGTRLTVT.

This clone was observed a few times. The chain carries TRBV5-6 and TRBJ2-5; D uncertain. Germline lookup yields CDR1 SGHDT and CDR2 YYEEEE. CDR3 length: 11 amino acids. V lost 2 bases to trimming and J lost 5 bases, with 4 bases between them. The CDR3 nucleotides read TGTGCCAGCAGCTTTATGGAGACCCAGTACTTC. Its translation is CASSFMETQYF.

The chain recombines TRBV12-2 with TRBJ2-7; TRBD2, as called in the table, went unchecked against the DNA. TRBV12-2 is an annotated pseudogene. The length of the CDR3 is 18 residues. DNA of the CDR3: TGTGCAAGTCGCTTAGAGGGGGAGGGACTAGCGGACTCCTACGAGCAGTACTTC. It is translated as CASRLEGEGLADSYEQYF.

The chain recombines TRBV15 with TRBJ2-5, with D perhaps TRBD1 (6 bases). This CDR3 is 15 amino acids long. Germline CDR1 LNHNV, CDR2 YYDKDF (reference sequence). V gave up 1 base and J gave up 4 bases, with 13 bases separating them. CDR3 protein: CATSRVGRGRETQYF. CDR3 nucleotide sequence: TGTGCCACCAGCAGAGTTGGCAGGGGTAGAGAGACCCAGTACTTC.

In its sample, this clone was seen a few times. This CDR3 is CASSPRTSGRHNEQFF. The CDR3 DNA follows: TGTGCCAGCAGCCCCAGGACTAGCGGGAGGCACAATGAGCAGTTCTTC. The V and J genes are TRBV11-3 and TRBJ2-1; 14 positions match TRBD2. Germline CDR1 reads SGHNT; CDR2 reads YENEEA. V shed 5 bases, J shed 5 bases, and the junction held 5 bases outside the gene matches. The CDR3 is made up of 16 amino acids.

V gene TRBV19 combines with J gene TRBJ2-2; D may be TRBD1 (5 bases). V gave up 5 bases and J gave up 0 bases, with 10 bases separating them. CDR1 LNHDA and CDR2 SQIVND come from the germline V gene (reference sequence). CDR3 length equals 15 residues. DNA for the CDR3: TGTGCCAGTAGTGCAGGGTCCGCGAACACCGGGGAGCTGTTTTTT. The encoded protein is CASSAGSANTGELFF.

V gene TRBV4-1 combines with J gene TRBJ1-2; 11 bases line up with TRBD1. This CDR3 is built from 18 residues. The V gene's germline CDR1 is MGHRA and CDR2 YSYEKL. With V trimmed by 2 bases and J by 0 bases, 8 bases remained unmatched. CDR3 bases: TGCGCCAGCAGCCAATTGGGACAGGGGGACTTAGCTAACTATGGCTACACCTTC. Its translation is CASSQLGQGDLANYGYTF.

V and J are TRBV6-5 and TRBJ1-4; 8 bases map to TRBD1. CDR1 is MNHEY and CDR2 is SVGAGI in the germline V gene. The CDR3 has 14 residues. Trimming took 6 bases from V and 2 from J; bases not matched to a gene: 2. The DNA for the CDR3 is TGTGCCAGCAGGACAGGGGTGACTAATGAAAAACTGTTTTTT. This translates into CASRTGVTNEKLFF.

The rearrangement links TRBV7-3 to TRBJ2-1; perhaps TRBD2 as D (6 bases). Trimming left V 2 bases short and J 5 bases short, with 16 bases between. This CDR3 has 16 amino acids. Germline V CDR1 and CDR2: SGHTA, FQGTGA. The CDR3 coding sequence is TGTGCCAGCAGCTTATTCCCCGGAGGGCTAAACAATGAGCAGTTCTTC. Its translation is CASSLFPGGLNNEQFF.

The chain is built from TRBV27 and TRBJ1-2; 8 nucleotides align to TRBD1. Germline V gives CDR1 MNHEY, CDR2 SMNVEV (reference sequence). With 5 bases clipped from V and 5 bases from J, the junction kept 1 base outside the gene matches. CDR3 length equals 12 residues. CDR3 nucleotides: TGTGCCAGCAGTACAGGGGGATATGGCTACACCTTC. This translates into CASSTGGYGYTF.